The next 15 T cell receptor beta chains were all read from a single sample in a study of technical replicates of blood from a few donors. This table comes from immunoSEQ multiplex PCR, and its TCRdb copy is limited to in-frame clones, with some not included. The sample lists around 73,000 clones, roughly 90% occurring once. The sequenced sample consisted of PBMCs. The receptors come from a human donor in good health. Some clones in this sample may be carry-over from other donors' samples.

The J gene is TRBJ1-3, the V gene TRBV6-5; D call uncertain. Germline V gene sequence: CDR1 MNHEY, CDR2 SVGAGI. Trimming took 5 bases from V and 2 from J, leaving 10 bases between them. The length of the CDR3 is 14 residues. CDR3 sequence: CASSPGGTGNTIYF. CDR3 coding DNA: TGTGCCAGCAGTCCGGGTGGAACTGGAAACACCATATATTTT.

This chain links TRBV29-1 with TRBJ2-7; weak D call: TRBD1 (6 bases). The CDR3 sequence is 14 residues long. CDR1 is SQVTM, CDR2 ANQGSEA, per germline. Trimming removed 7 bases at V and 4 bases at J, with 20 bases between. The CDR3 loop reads CSALDWGRAYEQYF. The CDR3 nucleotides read TGCAGCGCCCTGGACTGGGGGCGGGCTTACGAGCAGTACTTC.

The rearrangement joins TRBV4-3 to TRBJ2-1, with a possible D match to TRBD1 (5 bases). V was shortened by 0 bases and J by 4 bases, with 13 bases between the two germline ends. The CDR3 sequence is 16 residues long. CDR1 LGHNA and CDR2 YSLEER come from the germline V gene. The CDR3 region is CASSQELTDRYNEQFF. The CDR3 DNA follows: TGCGCCAGCAGCCAAGAGTTAACCGACAGATACAATGAGCAGTTCTTC.

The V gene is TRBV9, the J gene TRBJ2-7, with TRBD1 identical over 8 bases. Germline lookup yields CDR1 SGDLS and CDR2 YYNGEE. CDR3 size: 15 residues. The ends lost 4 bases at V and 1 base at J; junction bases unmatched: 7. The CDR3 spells CASSLRQGQSYEQYF. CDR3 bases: TGTGCCAGCAGCCTGAGACAGGGGCAATCCTACGAGCAGTACTTC. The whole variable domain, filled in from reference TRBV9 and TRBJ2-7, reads DSGVTQTPKHLITATGQRVTLRCSPRSGDLSVYWYQQSLDQGLQFLIQYYNGEERAKGNILERFSAQQFPDLHSELNLSSLELGDSALYFCASSLRQGQSYEQYFGPGTRLTVT.

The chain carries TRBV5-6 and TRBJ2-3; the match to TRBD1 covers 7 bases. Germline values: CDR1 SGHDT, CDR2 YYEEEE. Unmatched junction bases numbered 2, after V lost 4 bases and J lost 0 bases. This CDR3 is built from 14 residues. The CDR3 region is CASSPTGSTDTQYF. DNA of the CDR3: TGTGCCAGCAGCCCGACAGGGAGCACAGATACGCAGTATTTT.

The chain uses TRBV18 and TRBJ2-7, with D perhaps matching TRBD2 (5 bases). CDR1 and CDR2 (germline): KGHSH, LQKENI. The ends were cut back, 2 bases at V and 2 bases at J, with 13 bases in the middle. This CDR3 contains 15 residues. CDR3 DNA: TGTGCCAGCTCACCAGGGAGTGCCCTAACCTACGAGCAGTACTTC. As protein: CASSPGSALTYEQYF.

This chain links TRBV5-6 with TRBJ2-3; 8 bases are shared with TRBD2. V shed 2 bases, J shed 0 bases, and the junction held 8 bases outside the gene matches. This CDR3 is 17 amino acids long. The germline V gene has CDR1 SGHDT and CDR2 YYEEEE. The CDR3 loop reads CASSFEIGGGSTDTQYF. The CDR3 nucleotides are TGTGCCAGCAGCTTCGAAATTGGCGGGGGGAGCACAGATACGCAGTATTTT.

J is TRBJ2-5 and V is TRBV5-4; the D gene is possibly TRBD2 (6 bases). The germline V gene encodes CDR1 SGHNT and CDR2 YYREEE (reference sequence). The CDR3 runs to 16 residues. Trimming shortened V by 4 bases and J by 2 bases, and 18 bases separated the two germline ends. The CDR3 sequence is CASSLEGGGAQETQYF. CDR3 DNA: TGTGCCAGCAGCCTAGAGGGCGGCGGGGCTCAAGAGACCCAGTACTTC.

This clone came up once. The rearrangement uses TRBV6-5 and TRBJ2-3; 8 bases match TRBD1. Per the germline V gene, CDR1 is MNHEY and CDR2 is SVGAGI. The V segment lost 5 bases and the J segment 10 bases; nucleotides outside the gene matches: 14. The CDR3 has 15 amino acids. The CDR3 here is CASSLEGQGRYAQYF. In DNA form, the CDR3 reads TGTGCCAGCAGTCTCGAAGGACAGGGAAGGTATGCGCAGTATTTT.

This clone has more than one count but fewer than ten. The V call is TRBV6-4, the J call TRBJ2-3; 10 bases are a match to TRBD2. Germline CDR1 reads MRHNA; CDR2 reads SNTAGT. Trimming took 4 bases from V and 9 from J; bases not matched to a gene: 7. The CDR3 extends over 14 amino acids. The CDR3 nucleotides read TGTGCCAGCAGTGGGCTAGCGGGAGATCAGACGCAGTATTTT. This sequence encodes CASSGLAGDQTQYF.

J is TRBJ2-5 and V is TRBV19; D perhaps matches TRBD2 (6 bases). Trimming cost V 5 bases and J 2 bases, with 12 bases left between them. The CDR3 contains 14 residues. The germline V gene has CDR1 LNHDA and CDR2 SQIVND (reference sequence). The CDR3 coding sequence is TGTGCCAGTAGTGCGGGACTTCATCAAGAGACCCAGTACTTC. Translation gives CASSAGLHQETQYF.

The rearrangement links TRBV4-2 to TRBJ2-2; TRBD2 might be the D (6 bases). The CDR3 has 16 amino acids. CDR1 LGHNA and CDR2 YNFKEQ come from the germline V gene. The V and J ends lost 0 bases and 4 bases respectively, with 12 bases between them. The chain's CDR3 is CASSQDSGVGTGELFF. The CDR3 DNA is TGTGCCAGCAGCCAAGATTCGGGAGTGGGCACCGGGGAGCTGTTTTTT.

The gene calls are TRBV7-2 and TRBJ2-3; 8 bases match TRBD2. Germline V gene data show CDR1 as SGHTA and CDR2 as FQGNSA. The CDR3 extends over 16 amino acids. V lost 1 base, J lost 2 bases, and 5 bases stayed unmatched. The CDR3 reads CASSLDGGGYTDTQYF. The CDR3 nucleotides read TGTGCCAGCAGCTTAGATGGCGGGGGGTACACAGATACGCAGTATTTT.

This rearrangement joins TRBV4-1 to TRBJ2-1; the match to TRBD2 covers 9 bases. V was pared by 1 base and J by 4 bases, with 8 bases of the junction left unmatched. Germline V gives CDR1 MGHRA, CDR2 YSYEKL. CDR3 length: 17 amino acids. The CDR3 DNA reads TGCGCCAGCAGCCAAGGGGGCGGGAGGGGCGTATACAATGAGCAGTTCTTC. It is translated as CASSQGGGRGVYNEQFF.

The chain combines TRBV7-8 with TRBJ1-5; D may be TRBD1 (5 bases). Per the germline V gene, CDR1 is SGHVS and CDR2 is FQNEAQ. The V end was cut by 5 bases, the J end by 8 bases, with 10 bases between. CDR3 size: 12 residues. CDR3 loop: CASSRRGEPQHF. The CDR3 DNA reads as TGTGCCAGCAGCCGCCGGGGGGAGCCCCAGCATTTT.